This T cell receptor beta chain stems from a study of neurological immune-mediated disorders. Relative to its sample, this clonotype is medium-sized. The antigen is undetermined. Synthesis of cDNA was accomplished via 5'RACE employing 10-nucleotide random UMIs. One entry per CDR3 protein, called by TCRdb with MiXCR from the 5' RACE reads. Altogether about 49,000 distinct CDR3 sequences are present, about a tenth being singletons, with the ten largest covering approximately 1.5%. Regarding time point: longitudinal time-point 1 (baseline). Where libraries were unsorted, they were derived from 2 million PBMCs stored at -80 degrees C. Notes on the study in general: Expanded clones shared no CDR3 amino acid sequences across subjects, suggesting private repertoires in all groups.

This CDR3 comprises 12 residues. Trimming pared 5 bases from V and 9 bases from J, leaving 11 bases between. The sample consisted of PBMCs. The V gene is TRBV12-3 or TRBV12-4, the J gene TRBJ1-5; D remains ambiguous. This TCR derives from a woman in her 40s in good health. The CDR3 DNA follows: TGTGCCAGCAGTCCTCCTCGGGCGCCCCAGCATTTT. This translates into CASSPPRAPQHF.